A single sample gave rise to the 32 T cell receptor beta chains below, sequenced in a study of a mutant IDH1 vaccine in newly diagnosed glioma. No cognate antigen is known for these TCRs. The assay was immunoSEQ multiplex PCR, and TCRdb's table has in-frame clones only and misses some. The table shows 77,000 or so clones, with approximately 78% occurring only once. This sample's time point: week 47, end of study. Vaccinated patients received 300 ug of mutant IDH1 20-mer peptide per dose, with topical imiquimod. Sequences were derived from PBMCs, sampled from a glioma patient whose treatment included an IDH1 peptide vaccine. These receptors came from a man aged 35 to 55 with glioma.

This clone was found once. V is TRBV19 and J is TRBJ2-6; 7 bases agree with TRBD1. Trimming cost V 6 bases and J 2 bases; bases outside gene matches: 4. This CDR3 region has 15 residues. The germline gives CDR1 LNHDA, CDR2 SQIVND (reference sequence). The CDR3: CASRQGVAGANVLTF. For the CDR3, the DNA is TGTGCCAGTAGGCAGGGGGTCGCTGGGGCCAACGTCCTGACTTTC.

CDR3 sequence reads: CARKKAEQETQYF. The CDR3 nucleotides read TGTGCCAGGAAAAAGGCGGAGCAAGAGACCCAGTACTTC. The gene calls are TRBV18 and TRBJ2-5, with D hard to call. The CDR3 has 13 amino acids. The germline V gene encodes CDR1 KGHSH and CDR2 LQKENI. Trimming pared 9 bases from V and 2 bases from J, leaving 13 bases between.

This chain joins TRBV4-1 and TRBJ2-3; TRBD2 matches at 8 bases. Germline lookup yields CDR1 MGHRA and CDR2 YSYEKL. The ends lost 1 base at V and 4 bases at J; junction bases unmatched: 4. The CDR3 totals 15 residues. The CDR3 DNA follows: TGCGCCAGCAGCCAAGTTGCGGGGGGCTCAGATACGCAGTATTTT. Protein product: CASSQVAGGSDTQYF.

The gene calls are TRBV15 and TRBJ2-7; a weak D match, TRBD1 (5 bases). This CDR3 comprises 14 residues. V was shortened by 0 bases and J by 7 bases, with 13 bases between the two germline ends. Germline values: CDR1 LNHNV, CDR2 YYDKDF (reference sequence). The CDR3 loop reads CATSRDQGSAEQYF. The CDR3 DNA follows: TGTGCCACCAGCAGAGATCAGGGCAGCGCAGAGCAGTACTTC. The whole variable domain, filled in from reference TRBV15 and TRBJ2-7, reads DAMVIQNPRYQVTQFGKPVTLSCSQTLNHNVMYWYQQKSSQAPKLLFHYYDKDFNNEADTPDNFQSRRPNTSFCFLDIRSPGLGDTAMYLCATSRDQGSAEQYFGPGTRLTVT.

DNA of the CDR3: TGTGCCTGGAGTCCCGGGGGGAAGGTCTACGAGCAGTACTTC. Translated: CAWSPGGKVYEQYF. The V and J genes are TRBV30 and TRBJ2-7, with 7 bases matching TRBD2. V lost 2 bases and J lost 3; bases outside the gene matches: 7. The CDR3 runs to 14 residues. Per the germline V gene, CDR1 is GTSNPN and CDR2 is SVGIG (reference sequence).

This clone was recorded once. CDR3 DNA sequence: TGTGCCCGGGATAGCAGGGCAAGAAATGAGCAGTTCTTC. This translates into CARDSRARNEQFF. The rearrangement joins TRBV30 to TRBJ2-1; D tentatively reads TRBD1 or TRBD2 (5 bases each). Germline V gene sequence: CDR1 GTSNPN, CDR2 SVGIG (reference sequence). The length of the CDR3 is 13 residues. The germline V and J ends were trimmed by 8 bases and 7 bases, with 18 bases remaining between them.

This rearrangement joins TRBV9 to TRBJ1-4; D call uncertain. From germline, CDR1 is SGDLS and CDR2 YYNGEE. The CDR3 length is 16 residues. The V gene lost 0 bases and the J gene lost 0 bases, with 9 bases spanning the gap. The CDR3 spells CASSVGGYATNEKLFF. As DNA, the CDR3 is TGTGCCAGCAGCGTAGGCGGATACGCAACTAATGAAAAACTGTTTTTT.

The chain recombines TRBV5-1 with TRBJ2-1, with D perhaps assigned TRBD1 or TRBD2 (7 bases each). CDR3 length equals 16 residues. The ends were cut back, 3 bases at V and 6 bases at J, with 19 bases in the middle. Germline values: CDR1 SGHRS, CDR2 YFSETQ. The CDR3 protein is CASSSRGGDRSNEQFF. DNA for the CDR3: TGCGCCAGCAGCTCCAGGGGAGGGGACAGAAGCAATGAGCAGTTCTTC. The full variable domain, in which reference TRBV5-1 and TRBJ2-1 provide the parts outside the CDR3, is KAGVTQTPRYLIKTRGQQVTLSCSPISGHRSVSWYQQTPGQGLQFLFEYFSETQRNKGNFPGRFSGRQFSNSRSEMNVSTLELGDSALYLCASSSRGGDRSNEQFFGPGTRLTVL.

This clone was recorded once. This sequence joins TRBV9 and TRBJ2-1, with D unclear. Germline-derived CDR1 and CDR2 are SGDLS and YYNGEE. This CDR3 spans 12 amino acids. Deletions cut 0 bases from V and 8 bases from J, with 6 bases between. The CDR3 reads CASSVGLHEQFF. Written as DNA, the CDR3 is TGTGCCAGCAGCGTAGGGCTCCATGAGCAGTTCTTC.

The chain has TRBV5-1 and TRBJ1-6, with D possibly being TRBD1 (5 bases). CDR3 length equals 17 residues. The V gene lost 0 bases and the J gene lost 10 bases, with 20 bases spanning the gap. CDR1 SGHRS and CDR2 YFSETQ come from the germline V gene. The CDR3 protein is CASSLDLRGGVESPLHF. CDR3 DNA: TGCGCCAGCAGCTTGGACCTGAGGGGCGGAGTGGAGTCACCCCTCCACTTT. The complete variable domain, with remaining parts taken from reference TRBV5-1 and TRBJ1-6, reads KAGVTQTPRYLIKTRGQQVTLSCSPISGHRSVSWYQQTPGQGLQFLFEYFSETQRNKGNFPGRFSGRQFSNSRSEMNVSTLELGDSALYLCASSLDLRGGVESPLHFGNGTRLTVT.

This rearrangement joins TRBV2 to TRBJ2-1; tentatively, D is TRBD1 or TRBD2 (6 bases each). The CDR3 is 13 amino acids. Germline CDR1 and CDR2: SNHLY and FYNNEI. Deletions cut 6 bases from V and 4 bases from J, with 10 bases between. This chain's CDR3 is CASRTGGYNEQFF. The CDR3 region has the DNA TGTGCCAGCAGGACAGGAGGGTACAATGAGCAGTTCTTC.

By proportion, this clone is medium-sized. The gene calls are TRBV4-2 and TRBJ1-1; D remains unclear. Germline V gene sequence: CDR1 LGHNA, CDR2 YNFKEQ. V was pared by 5 bases and J by 4 bases, with 11 bases between. The CDR3 totals 13 residues. The CDR3 sequence is CASSEGFGTEAFF. As DNA, the CDR3 is TGTGCCAGCAGCGAAGGGTTTGGCACTGAAGCTTTCTTT.

This clone was found a few times. CDR3 sequence: CASSLEVEKLFF. The CDR3 nucleotides are TGTGCCAGCAGCCTAGAAGTTGAAAAACTGTTTTTT. This chain joins TRBV4-2 and TRBJ1-4; unclear D gene. CDR1 and CDR2 from the germline V gene are LGHNA and YNFKEQ. V lost 4 bases and J lost 7, with 7 bases in between. The CDR3 totals 12 residues.

This clone was counted between two and nine times. This chain links TRBV25-1 with TRBJ1-1; D call uncertain. Deletions cut 3 bases from V and 7 bases from J, with 18 bases between. The germline CDR1 and CDR2 sequences are MGHDK and SYGVNS. The CDR3 has 15 amino acids. CDR3 sequence reads: CASSDPRAGFNEAFF. The CDR3 DNA sequence: TGTGCCAGCAGTGACCCTCGGGCTGGGTTCAATGAAGCTTTCTTT.

This clone was observed a single time. The gene calls are TRBV6-1 and TRBJ2-7, with TRBD1 as a possible D gene (7 bases). The germline CDR1 and CDR2 sequences are MNHNS and SASEGT. The CDR3 loop spans 15 amino acids. Deletions cut 6 bases from V and 4 bases from J, with 19 bases between. The CDR3 bases are TGTGCCAGCAGACCAGGACAGGACTACCCGTACGAGCAGTACTTC. Encoded protein: CASRPGQDYPYEQYF.

This chain links TRBV5-5 with TRBJ2-1, with D perhaps TRBD1 (5 bases). The CDR3 contains 12 residues. In germline, CDR1 is SGHKS, CDR2 YYEKEE (reference sequence). The germline V and J ends were trimmed by 3 bases and 8 bases, with 9 bases remaining between them. The CDR3: CASSYQGDEQFF. The DNA of the CDR3 is TGTGCCAGCAGCTACCAGGGCGATGAGCAGTTCTTC.

The chain recombines TRBV6-6 with TRBJ2-7, with TRBD1 as a possible D gene (5 bases). The germline V and J ends were trimmed by 3 bases and 5 bases, with 11 bases remaining between them. Germline loops: CDR1 MNHNY, CDR2 SVGAGI (reference sequence). This CDR3 is built from 13 residues. The CDR3 DNA sequence: TGTGCCAGCAGTTATGCAGGGTTCCACGAGCAGTACTTC. It is translated as CASSYAGFHEQYF.

In this sample, this clone turned up a few times. This rearrangement joins TRBV27 to TRBJ1-5; 8 bases map to TRBD1. The CDR3 loop spans 16 amino acids. Germline assignment: CDR1 MNHEY and CDR2 SMNVEV (reference sequence). J was trimmed by 1 base and V by 5 bases; bases with no gene match: 7. In DNA, the CDR3 is TGTGCCAGCAGTCTCTCGACAGGGGTAAGCAATCAGCCCCAGCATTTT. Its protein product is CASSLSTGVSNQPQHF.

This CDR3 reads CASSLWPEGSEAFF. In DNA form, the CDR3 reads TGTGCCAGCAGCTTGTGGCCGGAAGGATCTGAAGCTTTCTTT. The chain uses TRBV5-6 and TRBJ1-1; D is uncertain. The V gene's germline CDR1 is SGHDT and CDR2 YYEEEE. The CDR3 is made up of 14 amino acids. The V end was cut by 1 base, the J end by 6 bases, with 13 bases between.

The chain couples TRBV7-9 to TRBJ1-2, with D uncertain. Germline CDR1 is SEHNR and CDR2 is FQNEAQ (reference sequence). The CDR3 has 15 amino acids. Trimming took off 2 bases at V and 4 bases at J, with 14 bases between the two ends. CDR3 nucleotide sequence: TGTGCCAGCAGCTTACTCAACAGTCAACTCTATGGCTACACCTTC. Translation: CASSLLNSQLYGYTF.

The chain couples TRBV10-3 to TRBJ2-1; 10 positions agree with TRBD1. V lost 10 bases and J lost 0; bases outside the gene matches: 9. The CDR3 sequence is 16 residues long. Germline V lookup: CDR1 ENHRY, CDR2 SYGVKD. CDR3 coding DNA: TGTGCCAGTAGACAGGGGGCAACGTCCTCCTACAATGAGCAGTTCTTC. Translation gives CASRQGATSSYNEQFF.

There are a few counts of this clone. The V and J genes are TRBV6-5 and TRBJ1-1; D is ambiguous. The V end lost 0 bases, the J end lost 9 bases, and 11 bases lay between the germline ends. In germline, CDR1 is MNHEY, CDR2 SVGAGI. The CDR3 length is 13 residues. The CDR3 sequence: CASSYSTQAQAFF. The CDR3 nucleotides are TGTGCCAGCAGTTACTCGACCCAGGCCCAAGCTTTCTTT.

The chain combines TRBV7-3 with TRBJ2-3; maybe TRBD1 (5 bases). Germline V gene sequence: CDR1 SGHTA, CDR2 FQGTGA. CDR3 length equals 14 residues. V was trimmed by 2 bases and J by 2 bases, leaving 8 bases between them. CDR3 in amino acids: CASSLQGFTDTQYF. As DNA, the CDR3 is TGTGCCAGCAGCTTACAGGGTTTCACAGATACGCAGTATTTT. Drawing the rest from reference TRBV7-3 and TRBJ2-3, the complete variable domain is GAGVSQTPSNKVTEKGKYVELRCDPISGHTALYWYRQSLGQGPEFLIYFQGTGAADDSGLPNDRFFAVRPEGSVSTLKIQRTERGDSAVYLCASSLQGFTDTQYFGPGTRLTVL.

The chain is built from TRBV5-1 and TRBJ2-7; the match to TRBD1 covers 11 bases. Trimming took 4 bases from V and 6 from J; bases not matched to a gene: 3. Germline V gene sequence: CDR1 SGHRS, CDR2 YFSETQ. The CDR3 contains 13 residues. The CDR3 reads CASSPGTGGEQYF. CDR3 sequence (DNA): TGCGCCAGCAGCCCTGGGACAGGGGGCGAGCAGTACTTC.

The V gene is TRBV28, the J gene TRBJ1-1, with 7 bases aligning to TRBD1. From germline, CDR1 is MDHEN and CDR2 SYDVKM. CDR3 length equals 17 residues. V dropped 6 bases and J dropped 0; count of bases not matched to a gene: 13. As DNA, the CDR3 is TGTGCCAGCAGCCTGAACCGGGACAGTCTCATGAACACTGAAGCTTTCTTT. Amino acids: CASSLNRDSLMNTEAFF.

This chain joins TRBV5-1 and TRBJ2-3; D is ambiguous. Germline V CDR1 and CDR2: SGHRS, YFSETQ. The V gene lost 2 bases and the J gene lost 3 bases, with 4 bases spanning the gap. This CDR3 region has 12 residues. In nucleotides, the CDR3 is TGCGCCAGCAGCTTCAAGACAGATACGCAGTATTTT. Amino acids: CASSFKTDTQYF.

The rearrangement links TRBV6-1 to TRBJ1-4; D possibly corresponds to TRBD1 (5 bases). With 8 bases removed from V and 8 bases from J, the gap between germline ends came to 21 bases. This CDR3 spans 15 amino acids. Germline CDR1 MNHNS, CDR2 SASEGT. This chain's CDR3 is CASPGGGFFGEKLFF. CDR3 DNA sequence: TGTGCCAGCCCTGGGGGGGGTTTTTTCGGGGAAAAACTGTTTTTT.

This clone was counted a single time. The genes are TRBV6-5 and TRBJ2-1, with TRBD2 as a possible D gene (7 bases). V dropped 0 bases and J dropped 5 bases, with 14 bases sitting between them. CDR3 length: 16 amino acids. The germline CDR1 and CDR2 sequences are MNHEY and SVGAGI. CDR3 nucleotides: TGTGCCAGCAGTTACTCAGGCGGGGGCCTCAACAATGAGCAGTTCTTC. Translating gives CASSYSGGGLNNEQFF.

Comments on this clone: Other DNA sequences in the sample encode the same CDR3. The chain uses TRBV9 and TRBJ2-7, with 9 bases identical to TRBD1. Trimming cost V 3 bases and J 4 bases; bases outside gene matches: 2. The CDR3 runs to 13 residues. Germline V lookup: CDR1 SGDLS, CDR2 YYNGEE. The CDR3 DNA is TGTGCCAGCAGCGGGGGGACAGGGTACGAGCAGTACTTC. It yields the protein CASSGGTGYEQYF.

V usage is TRBV5-1 and J usage is TRBJ2-7; unclear D gene. CDR1 SGHRS and CDR2 YFSETQ come from the germline V gene. The V end was cut by 1 base, the J end by 5 bases, with 4 bases between. CDR3 length equals 11 residues. This CDR3 is CASSLSHEQYF. In nucleotides, the CDR3 is TGCGCCAGCAGCTTGTCCCACGAGCAGTACTTC.

The chain employs TRBV5-5 and TRBJ2-7; D not resolved. Trimming took off 1 base at V and 7 bases at J, with 9 bases between the two ends. This CDR3 contains 12 residues. CDR1 and CDR2 (germline): SGHKS, YYEKEE (reference sequence). CDR3 DNA sequence: TGTGCCAGCAGCTTGTCTCTTTTTGAGCAGTACTTC. This encodes CASSLSLFEQYF. Looking up the rest from reference TRBV5-5 and TRBJ2-7 gives the full variable domain: DAGVTQSPTHLIKTRGQQVTLRCSPISGHKSVSWYQQVLGQGPQFIFQYYEKEERGRGNFPDRFSARQFPNYSSELNVNALLLGDSALYLCASSLSLFEQYFGPGTRLTVT.

CDR3 protein: CASSPGQGADTQYF. CDR3 nucleotides: TGCGCCAGCAGCCCCGGACAGGGCGCAGATACGCAGTATTTT. The gene calls are TRBV5-1 and TRBJ2-3; 8 bases are a match to TRBD1. There are 14 residues in the CDR3. Trimming took 4 bases from V and 4 from J; bases not matched to a gene: 5. Germline V gene data show CDR1 as SGHRS and CDR2 as YFSETQ.